The clone carrying this T cell receptor (beta chain) occurred a few times. TCRdb used MiXCR to reprocess the RT-PCR reads, holding one entry per CDR3 protein. The top ten hold around 3.3% of the sample, which has more than 550,000 distinct CDR3 sequences, about 14% seen once. Germline CDR1 and CDR2: MGHRA and YSYEKL. The CDR3 runs to 16 residues. Trimming took 4 bases from V and 1 from J; bases not matched to a gene: 7. The sequence was collected from a female donor in good health, serving as a healthy control. The chain couples TRBV4-1 to TRBJ1-1; TRBD1 agrees at 9 bases. The sample taken for sequencing was memory CD4+ T cells from blood. CDR3 coding DNA: TGCGCCAGCAGCCGGGCCCGGGACAGGGAGAACACTGAAGCTTTCTTT. Residues: CASSRARDRENTEAFF.